Only one count was recorded for the clone carrying this T cell receptor (beta chain). Its antigen is not identified. The CDR3 length is 15 residues. V was cut by 2 bases and J by 0 bases, with 12 bases left in between. Germline lookup yields CDR1 SQVTM and CDR2 ANQGSEA. The sample originates from a study of shared clonotypes between healthy human individuals. The study's findings and limits: Researchers found naive subsets generally carried larger estimated richness than memory subsets.

TCRdb keeps only in-frame clones here, not all; method: immunoSEQ multiplex PCR. The table has hundreds of thousands of clones, 98% seen once. Positive CCR7 selection of CD45RO-negative cells yielded the naive CD8 cells, and terminally differentiated effector memory CD45RA+ cells were excluded. The sample was naive CD8+ T cells sorted from blood. The V and J genes are TRBV29-1 and TRBJ2-3; D uncertain. The TCR comes from a young man in good health. CDR3 residues: CSVEFGQLSTDTQYF. The DNA for the CDR3 is TGCAGCGTTGAATTTGGGCAGTTAAGCACAGATACGCAGTATTTT.